These 2 T cell receptor beta chains were all obtained from the same sample, sequenced in a study of CD8+CD57+ T cells in acquired aplastic anemia. Genomic DNA was employed as the template in profiling TCR beta VDJ and CDR3. Each CDR3 protein gets one entry after TCRdb re-called the reads with MiXCR. This sample has about 98,000 distinct CDR3 sequences; about 67% occur once, and the top ten carry roughly two thirds. All patients picked for sequencing had shown, by flow cytometry, an expansion of CD8+CD57+ cells. The specimen was sorted CD4+, CD8+, or CD8+CD57+ T cells (not recorded which) from PBMCs. These receptors all come from a human donor with aplastic anemia.

This clonotype was counted a few times. This chain links TRBV7-6 with TRBJ2-7; a weak D match, TRBD1 (6 bases). The germline V gene has CDR1 SGHVS and CDR2 FNYEAQ. This CDR3 contains 13 residues. The ends were cut back, 2 bases at V and 2 bases at J, with 7 bases in the middle. The DNA of the CDR3 is TGTGCCAGCAGCTTATCAGGGGCCTACGAGCAGTACTTC. It specifies CASSLSGAYEQYF.

V gene TRBV15 combines with J gene TRBJ2-1; D unresolved. The CDR3 is 13 residues long. Germline assignment: CDR1 LNHNV and CDR2 YYDKDF (reference sequence). Between the trimmed V and J ends, which lost 3 bases and 8 bases, there was a span of 11 bases. Here the CDR3 reads CATSRGRVDEQFF. The DNA of the CDR3 is TGTGCCACCAGCAGGGGTAGGGTCGATGAGCAGTTCTTC. The entire variable domain, with the rest obtained from reference TRBV15 and TRBJ2-1, is as follows: DAMVIQNPRYQVTQFGKPVTLSCSQTLNHNVMYWYQQKSSQAPKLLFHYYDKDFNNEADTPDNFQSRRPNTSFCFLDIRSPGLGDTAMYLCATSRGRVDEQFFGPGTRLTVL.